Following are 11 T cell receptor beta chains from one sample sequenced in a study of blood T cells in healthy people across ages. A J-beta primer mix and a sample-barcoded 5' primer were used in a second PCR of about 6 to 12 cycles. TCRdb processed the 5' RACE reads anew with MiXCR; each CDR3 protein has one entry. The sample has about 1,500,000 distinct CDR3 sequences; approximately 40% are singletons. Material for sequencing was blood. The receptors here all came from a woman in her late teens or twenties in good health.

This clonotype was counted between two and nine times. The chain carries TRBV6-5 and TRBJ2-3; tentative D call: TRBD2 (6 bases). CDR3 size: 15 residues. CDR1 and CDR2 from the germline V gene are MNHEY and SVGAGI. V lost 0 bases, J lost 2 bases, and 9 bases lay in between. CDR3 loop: CASSYSAGTTDTQYF. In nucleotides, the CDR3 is TGTGCCAGCAGTTACTCTGCGGGGACCACAGATACGCAGTATTTT.

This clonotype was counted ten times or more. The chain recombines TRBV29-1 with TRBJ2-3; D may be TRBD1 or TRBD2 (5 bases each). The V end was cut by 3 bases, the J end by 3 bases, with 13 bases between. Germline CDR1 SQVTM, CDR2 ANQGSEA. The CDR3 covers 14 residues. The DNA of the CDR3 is TGCAGCGTTGAGTCCGGGACCCAGACAGATACGCAGTATTTT. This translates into CSVESGTQTDTQYF.

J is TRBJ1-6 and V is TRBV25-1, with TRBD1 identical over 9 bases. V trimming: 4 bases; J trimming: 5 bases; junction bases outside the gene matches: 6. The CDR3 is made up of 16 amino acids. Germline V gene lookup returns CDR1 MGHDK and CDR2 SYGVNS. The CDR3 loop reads CASSGRRTGDNSPLHF. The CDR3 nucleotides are TGTGCCAGCAGTGGACGCAGGACAGGGGATAATTCACCCCTCCACTTT.

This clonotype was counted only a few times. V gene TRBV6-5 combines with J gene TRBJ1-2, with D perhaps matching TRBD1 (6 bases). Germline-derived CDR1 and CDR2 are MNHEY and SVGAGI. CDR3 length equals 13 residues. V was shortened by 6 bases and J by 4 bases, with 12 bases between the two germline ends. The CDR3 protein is CASRKDSFYGYTF. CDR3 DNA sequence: TGTGCCAGCAGGAAGGACAGCTTCTATGGCTACACCTTC.

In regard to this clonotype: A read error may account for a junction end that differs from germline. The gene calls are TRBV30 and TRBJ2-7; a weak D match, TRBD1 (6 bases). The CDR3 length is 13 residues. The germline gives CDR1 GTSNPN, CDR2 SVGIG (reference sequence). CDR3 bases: TGTGTCTGGGGACGGGACAACTCCTACGAGCAGTACTTC. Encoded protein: CVWGRDNSYEQYF.

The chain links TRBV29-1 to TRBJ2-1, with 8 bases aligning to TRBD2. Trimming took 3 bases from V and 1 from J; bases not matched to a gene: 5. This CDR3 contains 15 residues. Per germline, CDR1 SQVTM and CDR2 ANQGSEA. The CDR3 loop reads CSVDLPGGSYNEQFF. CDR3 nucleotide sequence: TGCAGCGTTGATCTCCCGGGAGGGTCCTACAATGAGCAGTTCTTC.

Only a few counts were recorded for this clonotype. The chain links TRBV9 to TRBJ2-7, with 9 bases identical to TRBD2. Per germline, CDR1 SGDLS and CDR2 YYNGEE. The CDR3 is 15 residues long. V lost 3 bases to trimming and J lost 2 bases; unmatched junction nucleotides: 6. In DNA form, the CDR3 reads TGTGCCAGCAGCGCTAGCGGGGTGGATCCCTACGAGCAGTACTTC. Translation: CASSASGVDPYEQYF. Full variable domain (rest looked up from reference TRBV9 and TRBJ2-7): DSGVTQTPKHLITATGQRVTLRCSPRSGDLSVYWYQQSLDQGLQFLIQYYNGEERAKGNILERFSAQQFPDLHSELNLSSLELGDSALYFCASSASGVDPYEQYFGPGTRLTVT.

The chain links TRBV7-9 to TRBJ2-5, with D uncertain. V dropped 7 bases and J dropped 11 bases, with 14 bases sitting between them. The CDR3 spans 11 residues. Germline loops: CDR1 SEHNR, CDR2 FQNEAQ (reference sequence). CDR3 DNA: TGTGCCAGCATCTCTTTGGGGTCTCAGTACTTC. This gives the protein CASISLGSQYF.

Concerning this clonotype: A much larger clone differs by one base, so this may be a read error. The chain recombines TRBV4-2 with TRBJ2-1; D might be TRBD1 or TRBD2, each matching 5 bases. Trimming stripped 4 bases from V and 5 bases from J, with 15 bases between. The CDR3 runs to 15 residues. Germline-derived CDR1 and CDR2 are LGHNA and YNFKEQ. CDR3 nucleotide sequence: TGTGCCAGCAGCCCGAGGGTGACAGACCACAATGAGCAGTTCTTC. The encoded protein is CASSPRVTDHNEQFF.

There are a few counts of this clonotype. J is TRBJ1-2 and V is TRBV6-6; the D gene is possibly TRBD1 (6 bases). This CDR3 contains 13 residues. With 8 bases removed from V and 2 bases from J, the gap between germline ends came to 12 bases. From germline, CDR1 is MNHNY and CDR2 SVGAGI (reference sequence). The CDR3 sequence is CASGTTGNYGYTF. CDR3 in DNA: TGTGCCAGCGGGACAACGGGAAACTATGGCTACACCTTC.

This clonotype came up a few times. The CDR3 protein is CASSLLTGDTEAFF. CDR3 DNA sequence: TGTGCCAGCAGCCTACTAACGGGGGACACTGAAGCTTTCTTT. This chain connects TRBV3-1 to TRBJ1-1; TRBD1 might be the D (5 bases). Germline-derived CDR1 and CDR2 are LGHDT and YNNKEL (reference sequence). Trimming cost V 4 bases and J 3 bases, with 12 bases left between them. The CDR3 is 14 amino acids. The variable domain in full, completed from reference TRBV3-1 and TRBJ1-1, reads DTAVSQTPKYLVTQMGNDKSIKCEQNLGHDTMYWYKQDSKKFLKIMFSYNNKELIINETVPNRFSPKSPDKAHLNLHINSLELGDSAVYFCASSLLTGDTEAFFGQGTRLTVV.